Included here is one T cell receptor (beta chain) sequence, with context. The target antigen is unknown. This was the immunoSEQ v3.0 assay at survey level. Sequencing used immunoSEQ multiplex PCR; TCRdb keeps in-frame clones, though not all of them. The sample shows 15,000 or so clones, 65% to 85% of them seen only once. The data stem from a study of long-term antiretroviral therapy in people with HIV. Study summary: The immediate-ART recommendation dates to 2015, and the earliest samples predate it by about a decade. The study, taken as a whole, reports: At every time point, clones expanded before ART dominated the repertoire. Someone took the blood between about 2004 and 2018, maybe while older ART regimens were in use. Once patients were on ART, diversity went higher but still fell short of transplant donor controls.

In germline, CDR1 is SGHTA, CDR2 FQGTGA. The length of the CDR3 is 17 residues. J was trimmed by 6 bases and V by 5 bases; bases with no gene match: 8. The rearrangement uses TRBV7-3 and TRBJ2-1; 15 bases map to TRBD2. The sample here was unsorted PBMCs, taken roughly 1.2 years before starting antiretroviral therapy. The receptor was derived from a man under 40 with HIV. DNA for the CDR3: TGTGCCAGCAGCCCCCAGGGACTAGCGGGAGGTTTCAATGAGCAGTTCTTC. Its protein is CASSPQGLAGGFNEQFF. Variable domain in full (rest from reference TRBV7-3 and TRBJ2-1): GAGVSQTPSNKVTEKGKYVELRCDPISGHTALYWYRQSLGQGPEFLIYFQGTGAADDSGLPNDRFFAVRPEGSVSTLKIQRTERGDSAVYLCASSPQGLAGGFNEQFFGPGTRLTVL.